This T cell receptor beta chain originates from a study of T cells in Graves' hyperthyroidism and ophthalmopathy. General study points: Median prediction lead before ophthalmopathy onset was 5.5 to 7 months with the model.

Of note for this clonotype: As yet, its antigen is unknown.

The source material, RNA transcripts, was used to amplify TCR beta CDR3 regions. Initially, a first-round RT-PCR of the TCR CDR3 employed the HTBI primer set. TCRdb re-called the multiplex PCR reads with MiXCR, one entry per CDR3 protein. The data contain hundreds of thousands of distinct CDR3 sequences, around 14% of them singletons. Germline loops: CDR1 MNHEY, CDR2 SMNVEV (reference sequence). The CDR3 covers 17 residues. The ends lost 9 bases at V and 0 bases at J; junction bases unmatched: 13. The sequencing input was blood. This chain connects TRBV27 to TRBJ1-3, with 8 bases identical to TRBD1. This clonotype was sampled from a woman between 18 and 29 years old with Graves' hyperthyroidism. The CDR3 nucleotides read TGTGCCAGTGGTCCCGGGACAGGCTCGAGCTCTGGAAACACCATATATTTT. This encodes CASGPGTGSSSGNTIYF.